The entry below describes one TCR beta chain. Its antigen remains unidentified. The CDR3 end lies 3 residues beyond the end of the read and is filled in from the germline J gene. Every participant had a single incident cervical HPV16 infection, and prevalent HPV16 infections were excluded. Cervical HPV DNA was detected with MY09/MY11 PCR, and genotyping was done with dot-blot hybridization. Approximately 16 mL of heparinized blood were centrifuged, and the buffy coat was split into aliquots, frozen at -30 degrees C, and then kept at -80 degrees C. QIAGEN kits were used to extract genomic DNA from the buffy coat specimens. These data come from a study of T cells in women clearing cervical HPV infection (dated 2018 in TCRdb). Regarding the study in general: The cases were 25 women with histologically confirmed HPV16-related CIN3 or worse, and 2 of those women had invasive cancers. Case blood was taken at the visit when the lesion was first identified, whereas control blood was taken when infection was no longer detected. The controls were 25 or so women whose single incident HPV16 infection cleared within 12 months with no development of precancer or cancer. Nested within Costa Rica's Guanacaste HPV Natural History Study, an exploratory proof-of-principle case-control study compared TCR repertoires across cervical HPV16 outcomes. As quality controls, five blinded duplicates were added to each group, bringing the total to approximately 60 samples made up of some 50 participants and 10 or so replicates. Median age was 34 years in cases versus roughly 40 in controls, and baseline characteristics did not differ significantly. Cases and controls were matched on year of sample collection and on age within five years. For cases, the median interval between lesion detection and blood sampling was about 140 days, with an interquartile range of roughly 90 to 230 days. The parent cohort enrolled roughly 9,600 women aged 18 or older in Guanacaste, Costa Rica, during about 1993 to 1994 and followed them for approximately seven years. Since HLA typing was available for only a few women, HLA type could not be ruled out as a confounder. The paper's findings and limits, for the study overall: TRBV6-7 relative abundance was lower in cases than in controls (roughly 0.12% versus 0.15%; Bonferroni P = 0.0008). Whether associations preceded infection or resulted from infection could not be shown with the cross-sectional design, and effector/memory subsets and HPV-specific T cells were not isolated. Random forest classifiers that combined richness and V gene abundances separated cases from controls with an estimated AUC of less than 0.85. Significantly higher TCR repertoire richness was observed in CIN3+ cases than in controls across sequencing depths, whereas no difference in evenness was found. Because T-cell numbers per sample were unknown, differences in richness could reflect varying T-cell content rather than repertoire biology.

Using the immunoSEQ assay, multiplex PCR amplified TCR beta CDR3 regions from an average of approximately 1,200 ng of genomic DNA per sample. The assay corrected primer bias using a complete synthetic TCR repertoire to establish an amplification baseline. The amplicons were sequenced on the Illumina platform. From the authors' description of their analysis: Error correction of the sequences involved clustering with frequency ratios plus a modified nearest-neighbor algorithm, after which the sequences were analyzed in the immunoSEQ Analyzer using IMGT gene definitions. TCR richness and evenness were averaged over 20 rarefaction repeats at each rarefaction depth, excluding samples with fewer sequences than the depth. Wilcoxon rank sum tests with FDR correction were used to compare V, D and J gene relative abundances between the groups. For the blinded duplicates, the intraclass correlation was 95.6% for TCR richness and averaged about 76% across about 64 gene segments. In TCRdb, the immuneACCESS table is reduced to in-frame sequences with V and J assigned. These tables do not hold every clone; where another copy was compared, an unresolved V gene accounts for under half, and the others remain unexplained. The V and J calls and clone size come from that table; D and trimming were worked out from the DNA. This sample's table contains some 40,000 clones. Clones ranked in the top ten supply more than 1% of the sample.

The CDR3 measures 15 amino acids from cysteine to phenylalanine. Only the CDR3 bases that were read are kept: 36 of them, in frame from base 1. From a lookup of the germline V gene, CDR1 and CDR2 are KGHSH and LQKENI. Trimming costs V 4 bases and J 6 bases, and their ends lie 16 bases apart. Sequencing was carried out using blood buffy coat. This clonotype was obtained from a woman aged 18 to 75 with a cervical HPV16 infection that either progressed to CIN3+ or cleared (not recorded which). The V and J segments used are TRBV18 and TRBJ2-1; the D segment could be TRBD1, given 6 matching bases. The CDR3 has the sequence CASSLSGQPLNEQFF. The CDR3 bases that were read are TGTGCCAGCTCACTAAGCGGACAGCCTCTCAATGAG.